This is a list of T cell receptor beta chains from one sample in a study of cytomegalovirus exposure and HLA in healthy donors. The repertoire was sequenced with immunoSEQ multiplex PCR; TCRdb's copy has only in-frame clones and lacks some. The repertoire holds about 150,000 clones, with 80% as singletons. The sample was PBMCs. The receptor set was obtained from a woman between 40 and 50 years old in good health and CMV-seronegative. CDR3s include the opening cysteine and the closing phenylalanine or tryptophan. Rows give clone size only sometimes, using once, few, many, or a class for an expanded clone.

TRBV4-2,.,TRBJ2-7,CASSQDQSGRGSYEQYF
TRBV7-8,.,.,CASSLPSGPYEQYF
TRBV4-3,.,TRBJ2-7,CASSLRAGGGHEQYF
TRBV7-9,.,TRBJ2-3,CASSSGVYTDTQYF
TRBV5-4,.,TRBJ2-5,CASSLAGTEETQYF
TRBV7-2,once,TRBJ2-5,CASSLGLRGGRQETQYF
TRBV5-1,.,TRBJ1-6,CASSLEGGRQVHF
TRBV15,.,TRBJ1-5,CATSRGRGQPQHF
TRBV10-1,.,TRBJ1-6,CASSESGPPLHF
TRBV7-3,.,TRBJ2-1,CASSSLGGGYEQFF
TRBV6-5,.,TRBJ1-1,CASGVEAFF
TRBV4-2,.,TRBJ1-1,CASSQGSAGNTEAFF
TRBV19,.,TRBJ2-1,CASSTQRELRGDEQFF
TRBV6-5,.,TRBJ2-5,CASSYFGTGGLETQYF
TRBV5-1,.,TRBJ2-3,CASSNWGGGADTQYF
TRBV5-6,.,.,CASSFLDRNEQYF
TRBV7-2,.,TRBJ2-2,CASSLGTANTGELFF
TRBV7-2,once,TRBJ1-1,CASSHPTGNTEAFF
TRBV18,.,TRBJ1-1,CASSPSVSSTEAFF
TRBV6-6,.,TRBJ2-5,CASSYGGLIQETQYF
TRBV4-2,.,TRBJ2-3,CASSQEWGGNTDTQYF
TRBV14,.,TRBJ1-1,CASSRLGQTQPNTEAFF
TRBV28,.,TRBJ1-6,CASKSDRAYNSPLHF
TRBV4-3,few,.,CASSQSEGSGGYEQYF
TRBV10-3,.,TRBJ1-2,CAISESAGGGYTF
TRBV9,.,TRBJ1-6,CASSPGRAPVYLHF
TRBV21-1,once,TRBJ2-1,CASSIPRWGGDNNEQFF
TRBV6-6,.,TRBJ2-1,CASSDNTVLLYNEQFF
TRBV5-1,.,TRBJ2-4,CASSLPGQGINIQYF
TRBV27,.,TRBJ2-7,CASSLDRDPPYEQYF
TRBV15,few,TRBJ2-1,CATSTFRDRNNEQFF
TRBV18,.,TRBJ2-7,CASSPGDRGGEQYF
TRBV28,once,TRBJ2-2,CASSLQGNTGELFF
TRBV7-9,few,TRBJ1-3,CSSSLSAPRDTIYF
TRBV30,.,TRBJ1-4,CAWSTAPAPLREKLFF
TRBV6-1,.,TRBJ2-7,CASSDGPGQGNYEQYF
TRBV19,.,TRBJ2-1,CASKQGRASGKKQFF
TRBV7-9,once,TRBJ1-2,CSSSLTGGNDYGYTF
TRBV14,.,TRBJ2-3,CASRGSSTDTQYF
TRBV19,.,TRBJ1-5,CAGSMWGVYQPQHF
TRBV9,.,TRBJ1-1,CASSVVGDTEAFF
TRBV15,.,TRBJ2-7,CATSRVPYEQYF
TRBV2,.,TRBJ2-7,CASRGRDYSYEQYF
TRBV6-5,once,TRBJ2-7,CASSYSGSPYEQYF
TRBV18,few,TRBJ2-1,CASSPGGILNEQFF
TRBV28,.,TRBJ1-1,CASRAPTVPEPFF
TRBV27,.,TRBJ2-7,CASSLTSGRPDEQYF
TRBV5-1,.,TRBJ1-1,CASSLGVQGEAFF
TRBV4-1,.,TRBJ1-1,CASSQVYDWNTEAFF
TRBV13,.,TRBJ2-2,CASSSTGVDGELFF
TRBV5-1,few,TRBJ2-7,CASSLSPTPYEQYF
TRBV7-2,.,TRBJ2-2,CASSLNPRGRITGELFF
TRBV7-9,.,TRBJ2-7,CSSNSLTVKDYEQYF
TRBV10-3,.,TRBJ2-6,CAISGDSGANVLTF
TRBV11-3,.,TRBJ2-7,CASSLDGGGWVEQYF
TRBV9,.,TRBJ2-3,CASSLEENTQYF
TRBV6-1,.,TRBJ2-5,CASSEGLGQGQETQYF
TRBV7-9,.,TRBJ1-3,CSSSPTASSGNTIYF
TRBV12-5,.,TRBJ1-1,CASGLRTGEAFF
TRBV12-5,few,TRBJ1-1,CASGLPPSQGAEAFF